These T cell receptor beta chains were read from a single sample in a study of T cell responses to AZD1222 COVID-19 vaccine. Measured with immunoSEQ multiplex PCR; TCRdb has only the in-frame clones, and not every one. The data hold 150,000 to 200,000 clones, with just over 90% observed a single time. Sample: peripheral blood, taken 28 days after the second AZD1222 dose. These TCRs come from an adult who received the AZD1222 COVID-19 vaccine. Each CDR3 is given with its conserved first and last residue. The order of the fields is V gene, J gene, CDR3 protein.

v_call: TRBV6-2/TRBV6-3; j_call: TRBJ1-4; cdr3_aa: CASSLRLGANEKLFF
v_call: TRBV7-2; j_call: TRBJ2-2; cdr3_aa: CASSFRRTSANTGELFF
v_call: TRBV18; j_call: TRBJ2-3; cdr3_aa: CASSQGTGTDTQYF
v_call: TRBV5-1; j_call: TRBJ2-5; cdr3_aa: CASSPTARQETQYF
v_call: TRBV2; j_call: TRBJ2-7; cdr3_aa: CASSEATSGRDEQYF
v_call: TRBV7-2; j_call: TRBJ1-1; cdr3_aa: CASSLGTANTEAFF
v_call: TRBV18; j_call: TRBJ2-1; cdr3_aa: CASSKTSGGANEQFF
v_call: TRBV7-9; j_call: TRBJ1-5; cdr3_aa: CASSSGGAEQPQHF
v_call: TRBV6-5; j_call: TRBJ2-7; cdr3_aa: CASRPGQGFSYEQYF
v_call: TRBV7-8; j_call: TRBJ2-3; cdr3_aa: CASSQTSGSGGTQYF
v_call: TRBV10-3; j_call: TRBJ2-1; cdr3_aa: CAISDINEQFF
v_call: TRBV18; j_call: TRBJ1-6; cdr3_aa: CASSLDSTDLSPLHF
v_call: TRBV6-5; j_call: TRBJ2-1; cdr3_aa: CASSYRTGSYNEQFF
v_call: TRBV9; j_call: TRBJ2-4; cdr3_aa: CASSRTDRAGNIQYF
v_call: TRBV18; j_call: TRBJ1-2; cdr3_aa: CASSDTTGGPKIHGYTF
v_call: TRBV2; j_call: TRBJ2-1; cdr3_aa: CAKSKAAAVGPFF
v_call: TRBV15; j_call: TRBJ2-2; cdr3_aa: CATSRVPPTSGKAGELFF
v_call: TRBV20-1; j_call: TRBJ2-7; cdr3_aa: CSASIPRGAYEQYF
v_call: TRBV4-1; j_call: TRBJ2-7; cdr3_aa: CASSQDWGRVYEQYF
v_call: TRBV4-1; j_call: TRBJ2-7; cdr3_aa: CASSQEYRAHEQYF
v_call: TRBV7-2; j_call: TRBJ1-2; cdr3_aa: CASSSQTGANGYTF
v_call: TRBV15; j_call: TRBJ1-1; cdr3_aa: CATRQPNTEAFF
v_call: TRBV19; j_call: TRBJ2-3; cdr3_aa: CASSSSGQGARDTQYF
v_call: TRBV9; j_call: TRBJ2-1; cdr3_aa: CASSLLTGSYNEQFF
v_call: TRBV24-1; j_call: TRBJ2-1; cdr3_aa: CATSDPTGFNEQFF
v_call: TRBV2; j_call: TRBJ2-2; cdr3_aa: CASRVAGANTGELFF
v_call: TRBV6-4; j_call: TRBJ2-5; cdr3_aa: CASAQQPGGGQETQYF
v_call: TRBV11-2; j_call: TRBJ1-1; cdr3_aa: CASSAYGTLNTEAFF
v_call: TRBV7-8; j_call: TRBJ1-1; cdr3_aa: CASSPDRANTEAFF
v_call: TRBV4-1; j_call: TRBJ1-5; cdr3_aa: CASSQGGGDQPQHF
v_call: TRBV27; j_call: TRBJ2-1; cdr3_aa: CASSSRTGIGNEQFF
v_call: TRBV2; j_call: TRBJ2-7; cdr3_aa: CASRGQVPYEQYF
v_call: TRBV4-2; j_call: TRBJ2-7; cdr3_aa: CASSRDRGLGEQYF
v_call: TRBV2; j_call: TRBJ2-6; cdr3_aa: CASSEQGFNSGANVLTF
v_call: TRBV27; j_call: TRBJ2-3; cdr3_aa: CASSTQGTDTQYF
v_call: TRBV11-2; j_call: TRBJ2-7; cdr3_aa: CASSLSSSGQAAYEQYF
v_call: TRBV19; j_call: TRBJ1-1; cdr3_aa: CASSRQGPSTEAFF
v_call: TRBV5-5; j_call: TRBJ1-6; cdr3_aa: CASSLQQGGNSPLHF
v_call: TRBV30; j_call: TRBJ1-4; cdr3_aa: CAWSRGSNEKLFF
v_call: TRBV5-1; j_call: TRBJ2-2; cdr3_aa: CASSSHTGELFF
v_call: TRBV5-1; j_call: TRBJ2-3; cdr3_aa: CASSLVGGVSDTQYF
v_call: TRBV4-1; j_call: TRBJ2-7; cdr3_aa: CASSQVAGGYEQYF